The 3 T cell receptor beta chains reported below all come from one sample, sequenced in a study of cytomegalovirus exposure and HLA in healthy donors. This PCR relied on a set of 60 Vbeta primers and 13 Jbeta primers. Profiled with immunoSEQ multiplex PCR; TCRdb holds only in-frame clones, not every one. The sample has tens of thousands of clones, over 65% seen once. The sample consisted of PBMCs. The receptors were gathered from a middle-aged woman in good health and CMV-seropositive.

This chain connects TRBV6-5 to TRBJ2-7; D is perhaps TRBD1 (6 bases). Germline loops: CDR1 MNHEY, CDR2 SVGAGI. The germline V and J ends were trimmed by 6 bases and 2 bases, with 14 bases remaining between them. CDR3 length: 14 amino acids. The CDR3 bases are TGTGCCAGCAGGACAGATGGGGGCACCTACGAGCAGTACTTC. Residues: CASRTDGGTYEQYF.

The chain recombines TRBV7-9 with TRBJ2-5; tentative D call: TRBD1 (5 bases). V was cut by 6 bases and J by 0 bases, with 17 bases left in between. CDR1 is SEHNR, CDR2 FQNEAQ, per germline (reference sequence). The CDR3 is 16 residues long. The CDR3: CASSPQGLGNQETQYF. CDR3 in DNA: TGTGCCAGCAGTCCTCAGGGTTTGGGGAACCAAGAGACCCAGTACTTC.

The V and J genes are TRBV7-6 and TRBJ2-5; TRBD2 aligns across 11 bases. Germline lookup yields CDR1 SGHVS and CDR2 FNYEAQ. This CDR3 comprises 16 residues. Trimming took 4 bases from V and 1 from J; bases not matched to a gene: 5. The CDR3 coding sequence is TGTGCCAGCAGCTCCGGACTAGCGGGCACCCAAGAGACCCAGTACTTC. It is translated as CASSSGLAGTQETQYF.